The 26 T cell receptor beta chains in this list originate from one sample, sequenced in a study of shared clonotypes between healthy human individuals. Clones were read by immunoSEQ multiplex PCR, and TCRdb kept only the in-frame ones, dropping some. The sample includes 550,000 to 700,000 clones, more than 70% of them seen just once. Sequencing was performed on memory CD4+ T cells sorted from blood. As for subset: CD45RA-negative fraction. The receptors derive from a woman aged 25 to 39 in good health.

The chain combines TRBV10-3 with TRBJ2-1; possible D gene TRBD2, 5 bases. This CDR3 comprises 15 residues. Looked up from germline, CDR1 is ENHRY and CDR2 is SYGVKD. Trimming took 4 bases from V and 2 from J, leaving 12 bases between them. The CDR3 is CAISVHSGAYNEQFF. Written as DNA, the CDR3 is TGTGCCATCAGTGTCCACAGCGGAGCCTACAATGAGCAGTTCTTC.

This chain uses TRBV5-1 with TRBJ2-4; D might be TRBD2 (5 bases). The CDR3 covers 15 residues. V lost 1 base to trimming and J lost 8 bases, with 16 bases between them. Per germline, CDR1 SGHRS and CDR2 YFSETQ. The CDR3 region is CASSLFTGIWDIQYF. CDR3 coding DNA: TGCGCCAGCAGCTTGTTTACCGGGATTTGGGACATTCAGTACTTC.

The CDR3 spells CASSPRGLAGGTDTQYF. The CDR3 DNA reads as TGTGCCAGCAGCCCACGGGGTCTAGCGGGGGGCACAGATACGCAGTATTTT. This chain links TRBV11-3 with TRBJ2-3; 10 bases fit TRBD2. Looked up from germline, CDR1 is SGHNT and CDR2 is YENEEA. Germline trimming cut 5 bases from V and 1 base from J; bases unmatched to any gene: 9. The CDR3 sequence is 17 residues long. The full variable domain, rest sourced from reference TRBV11-3 and TRBJ2-3, is EAGVVQSPRYKIIEKKQPVAFWCNPISGHNTLYWYLQNLGQGPELLIRYENEEAVDDSQLPKDRFSAERLKGVDSTLKIQPAELGDSAVYLCASSPRGLAGGTDTQYFGPGTRLTVL.

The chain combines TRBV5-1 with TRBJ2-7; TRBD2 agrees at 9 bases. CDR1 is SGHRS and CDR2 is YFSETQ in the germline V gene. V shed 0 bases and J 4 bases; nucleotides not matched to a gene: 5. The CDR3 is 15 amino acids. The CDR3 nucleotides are TGCGCCAGCAGCTTGGAGGCGGGAGGGAAATACGAGCAGTACTTC. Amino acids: CASSLEAGGKYEQYF.

The CDR3 protein is CASRLGQGNTEAFF. The CDR3 region has the DNA TGTGCCAGCAGGCTCGGACAGGGGAACACTGAAGCTTTCTTT. The rearrangement links TRBV5-4 to TRBJ1-1, with TRBD1 identical over 8 bases. With V trimmed by 5 bases and J by 1 base, 4 bases remained unmatched. CDR1 and CDR2 from the germline V gene are SGHNT and YYREEE (reference sequence). The length of the CDR3 is 14 residues.

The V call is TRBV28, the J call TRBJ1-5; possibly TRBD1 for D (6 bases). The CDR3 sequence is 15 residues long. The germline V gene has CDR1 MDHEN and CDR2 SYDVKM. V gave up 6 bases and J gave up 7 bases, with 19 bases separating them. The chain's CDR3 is CASRLFRGLGQPQHF. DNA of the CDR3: TGTGCCAGCAGGTTGTTCAGGGGCTTGGGCCAGCCCCAGCATTTT.

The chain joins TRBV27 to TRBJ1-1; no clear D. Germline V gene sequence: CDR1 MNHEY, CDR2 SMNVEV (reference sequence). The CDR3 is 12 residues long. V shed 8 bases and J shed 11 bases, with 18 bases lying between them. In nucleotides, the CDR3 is TGTGCCAGCCCCGGACTCTTTATAGAGGCTTTCTTT. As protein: CASPGLFIEAFF.

CDR3 bases: TGCAGCGTTGAAGGAGATTCGGGACAGGGTGGTTACCAAGAGACCCAGTACTTC. Its translation is CSVEGDSGQGGYQETQYF. The chain has TRBV29-1 and TRBJ2-5; 9 bases are shared with TRBD1. The CDR3 loop spans 18 amino acids. Per the germline V gene, CDR1 is SQVTM and CDR2 is ANQGSEA. The V segment lost 1 base and the J segment 0 bases; nucleotides outside the gene matches: 12.

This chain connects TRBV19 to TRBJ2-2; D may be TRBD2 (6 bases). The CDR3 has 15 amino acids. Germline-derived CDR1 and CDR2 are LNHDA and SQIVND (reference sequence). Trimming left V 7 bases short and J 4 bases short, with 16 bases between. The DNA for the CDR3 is TGTGCCAGTAAGGAGGGTCGTGTGAGCACCGGGGAGCTGTTTTTT. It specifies CASKEGRVSTGELFF.

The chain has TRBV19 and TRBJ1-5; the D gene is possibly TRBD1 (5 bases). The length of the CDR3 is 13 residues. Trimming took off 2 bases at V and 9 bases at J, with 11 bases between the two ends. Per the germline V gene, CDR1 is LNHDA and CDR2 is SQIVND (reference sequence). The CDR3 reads CASSIIGERPQHF. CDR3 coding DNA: TGTGCCAGTAGTATAATAGGGGAAAGGCCCCAGCATTTT.

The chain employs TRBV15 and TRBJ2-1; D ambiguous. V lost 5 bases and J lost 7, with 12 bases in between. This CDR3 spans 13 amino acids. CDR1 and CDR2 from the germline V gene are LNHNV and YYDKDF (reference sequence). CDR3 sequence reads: CATSLNEGNEQFF. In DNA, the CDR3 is TGTGCCACCAGCCTCAATGAAGGGAATGAGCAGTTCTTC.

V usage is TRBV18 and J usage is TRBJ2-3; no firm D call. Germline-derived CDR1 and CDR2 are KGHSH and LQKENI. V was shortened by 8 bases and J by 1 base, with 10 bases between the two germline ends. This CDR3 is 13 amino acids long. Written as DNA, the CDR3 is TGTGCCAGCGAGTACATCGGCACAGATACGCAGTATTTT. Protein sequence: CASEYIGTDTQYF. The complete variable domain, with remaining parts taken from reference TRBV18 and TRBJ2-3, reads NAGVMQNPRHLVRRRGQEARLRCSPMKGHSHVYWYRQLPEEGLKFMVYLQKENIIDESGMPKERFSAEFPKEGPSILRIQQVVRGDSAAYFCASEYIGTDTQYFGPGTRLTVL.

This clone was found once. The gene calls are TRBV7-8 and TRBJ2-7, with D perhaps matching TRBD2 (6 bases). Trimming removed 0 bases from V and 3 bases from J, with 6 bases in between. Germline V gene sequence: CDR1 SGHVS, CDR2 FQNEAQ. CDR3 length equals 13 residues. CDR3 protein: CASSLADYYEQYF. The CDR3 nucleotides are TGTGCCAGCAGCTTAGCGGACTACTACGAGCAGTACTTC. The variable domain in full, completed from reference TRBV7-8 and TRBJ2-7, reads GAGVSQSPRYKVAKRGQDVALRCDPISGHVSLFWYQQALGQGPEFLTYFQNEAQLDKSGLPSDRFFAERPEGSVSTLKIQRTQQEDSAVYLCASSLADYYEQYFGPGTRLTVT.

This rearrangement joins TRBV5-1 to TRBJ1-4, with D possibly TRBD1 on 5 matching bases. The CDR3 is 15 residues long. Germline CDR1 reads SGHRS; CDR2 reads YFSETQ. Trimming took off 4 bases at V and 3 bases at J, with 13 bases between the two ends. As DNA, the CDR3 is TGCGCCAGCAGCCCAACGACAGATGCTAATGAAAAACTGTTTTTT. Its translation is CASSPTTDANEKLFF.

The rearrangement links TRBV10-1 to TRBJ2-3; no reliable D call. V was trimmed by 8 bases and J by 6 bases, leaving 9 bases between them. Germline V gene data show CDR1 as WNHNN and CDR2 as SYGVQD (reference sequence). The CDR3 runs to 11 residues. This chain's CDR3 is CASGPRDTQYF. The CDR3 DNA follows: TGCGCCAGCGGGCCTCGGGATACGCAGTATTTT.

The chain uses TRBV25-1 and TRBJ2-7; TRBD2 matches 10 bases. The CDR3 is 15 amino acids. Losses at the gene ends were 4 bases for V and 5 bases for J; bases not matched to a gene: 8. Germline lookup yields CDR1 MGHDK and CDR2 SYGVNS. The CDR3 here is CASSASSGSYDEQYF. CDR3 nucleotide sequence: TGTGCCAGCAGTGCCTCTAGCGGGAGTTACGACGAGCAGTACTTC.

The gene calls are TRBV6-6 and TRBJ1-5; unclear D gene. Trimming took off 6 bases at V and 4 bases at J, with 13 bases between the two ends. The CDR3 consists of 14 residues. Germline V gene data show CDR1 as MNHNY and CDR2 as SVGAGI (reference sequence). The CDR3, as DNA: TGTGCCAGCAGCCCTTCCTGGGTAAATCAGCCCCAGCATTTT. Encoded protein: CASSPSWVNQPQHF.

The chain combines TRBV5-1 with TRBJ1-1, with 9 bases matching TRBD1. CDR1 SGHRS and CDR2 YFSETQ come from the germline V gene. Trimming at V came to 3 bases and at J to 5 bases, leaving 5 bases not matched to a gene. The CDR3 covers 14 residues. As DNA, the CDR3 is TGCGCCAGCAGCTGGGACAGGGCTGGGACTGAAGCTTTCTTT. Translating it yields CASSWDRAGTEAFF.

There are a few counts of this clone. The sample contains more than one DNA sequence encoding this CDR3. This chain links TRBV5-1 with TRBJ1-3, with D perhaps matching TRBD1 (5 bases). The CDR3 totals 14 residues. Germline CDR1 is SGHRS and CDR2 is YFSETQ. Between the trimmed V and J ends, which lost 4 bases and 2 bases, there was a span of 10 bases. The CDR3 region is CASSEGTAGNTIYF. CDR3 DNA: TGCGCCAGCAGCGAGGGGACCGCTGGAAACACCATATATTTT.

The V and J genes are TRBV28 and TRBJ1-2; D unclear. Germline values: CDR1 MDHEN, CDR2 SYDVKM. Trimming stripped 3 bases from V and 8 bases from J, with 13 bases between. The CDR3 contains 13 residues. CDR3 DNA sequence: TGTGCCAGCAGTTTGATGTCCAGTGGAGGCTACACCTTC. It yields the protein CASSLMSSGGYTF.

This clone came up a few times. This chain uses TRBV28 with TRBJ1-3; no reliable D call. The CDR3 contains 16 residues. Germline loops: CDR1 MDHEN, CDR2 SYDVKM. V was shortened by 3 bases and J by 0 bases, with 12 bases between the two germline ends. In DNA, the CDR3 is TGTGCCAGCAGTTTTCGAGGTTACTACTCTGGAAACACCATATATTTT. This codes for CASSFRGYYSGNTIYF.

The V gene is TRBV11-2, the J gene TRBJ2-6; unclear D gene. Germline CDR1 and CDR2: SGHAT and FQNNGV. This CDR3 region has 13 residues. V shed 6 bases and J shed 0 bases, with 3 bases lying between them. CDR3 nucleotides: TGTGCCAGCAGGGCCTCTGGGGCCAACGTCCTGACTTTC. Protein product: CASRASGANVLTF.

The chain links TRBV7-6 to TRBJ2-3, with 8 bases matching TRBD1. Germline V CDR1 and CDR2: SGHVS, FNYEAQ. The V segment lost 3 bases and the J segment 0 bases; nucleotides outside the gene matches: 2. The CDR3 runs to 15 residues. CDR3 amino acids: CASSLNRGSTDTQYF. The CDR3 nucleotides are TGTGCCAGCAGCTTGAACAGGGGGAGCACAGATACGCAGTATTTT.

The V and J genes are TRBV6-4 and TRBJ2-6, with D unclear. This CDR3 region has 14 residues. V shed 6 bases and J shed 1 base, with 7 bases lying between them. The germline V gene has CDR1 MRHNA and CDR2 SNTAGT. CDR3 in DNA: TGTGCCAGCAGCTCAGGTTCTGGGGCCAACGTCCTGACTTTC. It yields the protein CASSSGSGANVLTF.

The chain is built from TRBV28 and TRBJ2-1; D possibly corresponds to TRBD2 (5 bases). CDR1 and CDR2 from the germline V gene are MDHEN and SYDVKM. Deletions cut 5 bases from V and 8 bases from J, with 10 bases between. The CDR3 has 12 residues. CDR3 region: CASSPNGDEQFF. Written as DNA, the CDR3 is TGTGCCAGCAGTCCGAACGGGGATGAGCAGTTCTTC.

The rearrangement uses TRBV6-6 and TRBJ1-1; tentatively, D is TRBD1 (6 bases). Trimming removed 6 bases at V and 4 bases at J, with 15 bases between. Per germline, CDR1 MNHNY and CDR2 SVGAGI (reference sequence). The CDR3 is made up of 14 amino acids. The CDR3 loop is CASSKRQDLTEAFF. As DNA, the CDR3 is TGTGCCAGCAGCAAGAGACAGGACCTCACTGAAGCTTTCTTT.